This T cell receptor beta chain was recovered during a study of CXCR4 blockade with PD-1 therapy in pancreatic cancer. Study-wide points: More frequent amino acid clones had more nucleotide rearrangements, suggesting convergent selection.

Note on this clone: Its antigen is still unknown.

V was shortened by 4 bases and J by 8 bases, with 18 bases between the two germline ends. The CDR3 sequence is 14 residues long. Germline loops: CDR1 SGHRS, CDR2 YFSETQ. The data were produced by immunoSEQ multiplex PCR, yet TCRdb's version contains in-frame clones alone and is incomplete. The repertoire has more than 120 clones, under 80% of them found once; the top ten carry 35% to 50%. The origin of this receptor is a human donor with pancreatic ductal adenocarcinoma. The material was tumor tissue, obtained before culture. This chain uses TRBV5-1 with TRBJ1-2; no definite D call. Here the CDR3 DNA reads TGCGCCAGCAGCCAAGACCCGCAAATCGGAGGCTACACCTTC. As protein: CASSQDPQIGGYTF.